These T cell receptor beta chains were read from a single sample in a study of cytomegalovirus exposure and HLA in healthy donors. Using immunoSEQ multiplex PCR, the repertoire was profiled, and TCRdb retains in-frame clones only, with some absent. Here the sample table reports tens of thousands of clones. Input material: PBMCs. The receptors originated from a woman aged 30 to 39 in good health and CMV-seronegative. Each CDR3 is given with its conserved first and last residue. Not all rows give a size; the values are once, few, many and, for expanded clones, a class.

.,TRBV4-1,TRBJ1-2,CASSQGRQGDGYTF
.,TRBV4-1,TRBJ2-1,CASSPQAAGPWDEQFF
.,TRBV30,TRBJ2-7,CAGRGVAGSAYEQYF
.,TRBV30,TRBJ2-1,CAWTPGTGRYDEQFF
.,TRBV5-8,TRBJ2-7,CATSRGAGYEQYF
.,TRBV5-6,TRBJ2-2,CASSLVPGHSGELFF
.,TRBV5-1,TRBJ2-7,CASSLGLSAYEQYF
.,TRBV4-2,TRBJ1-6,CASSQESGTANSPLHF
.,TRBV29-1,TRBJ2-1,CSVEGLTSYNEQFF
.,TRBV11-2,TRBJ2-1,CASSYTTGTNNEQFF
.,TRBV11-2,TRBJ2-7,CASSSSPGGEQYF
.,TRBV29-1,TRBJ1-1,CSVEPGLGMNTEAFF
.,TRBV18,TRBJ1-3,CASSPVPFSGNTIYF
.,TRBV5-1,TRBJ2-7,CASSFLPGSASNEQYF
.,TRBV5-6,TRBJ2-5,CASSLELLGGGETQYF
.,TRBV6-5,TRBJ1-2,CASSLGTGSGGYTF
.,TRBV4-2,TRBJ2-6,CASSRAGRGGPGANVLTF
medium-sized,TRBV6-6,TRBJ2-7,CASGVDTSYEQYF
.,TRBV6-5,TRBJ2-2,CASRVLANGELFF
.,TRBV19,TRBJ1-4,CASSIGTGGDEKLFF
.,TRBV30,TRBJ1-2,CAWYRDPQGYTF
.,TRBV6-5,TRBJ1-5,CASSYSGTDDQHQHF
.,TRBV5-1,TRBJ2-2,CASSFGDSYTGELFF
.,TRBV4-2,TRBJ1-6,CASSLTGGVNSPLHF
.,TRBV5-1,TRBJ2-3,CATRTSGRGDTQYF
.,TRBV7-9,TRBJ2-5,CASSTGGQETQYF
.,TRBV7-2,TRBJ1-2,CASSPRVGQGAGGYTF
.,TRBV29-1,TRBJ2-1,CSVRKGGNEQFF